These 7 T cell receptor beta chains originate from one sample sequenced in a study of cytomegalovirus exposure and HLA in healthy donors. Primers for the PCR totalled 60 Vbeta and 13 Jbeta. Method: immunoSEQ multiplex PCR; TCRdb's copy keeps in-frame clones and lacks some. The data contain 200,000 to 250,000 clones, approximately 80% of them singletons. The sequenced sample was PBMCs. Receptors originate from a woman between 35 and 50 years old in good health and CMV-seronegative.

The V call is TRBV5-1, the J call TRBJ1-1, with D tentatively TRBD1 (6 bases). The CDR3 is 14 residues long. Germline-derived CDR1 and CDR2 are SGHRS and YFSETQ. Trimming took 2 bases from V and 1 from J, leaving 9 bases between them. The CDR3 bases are TGCGCCAGCAGCTTCTCGACAGGGAACACTGAAGCTTTCTTT. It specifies CASSFSTGNTEAFF.

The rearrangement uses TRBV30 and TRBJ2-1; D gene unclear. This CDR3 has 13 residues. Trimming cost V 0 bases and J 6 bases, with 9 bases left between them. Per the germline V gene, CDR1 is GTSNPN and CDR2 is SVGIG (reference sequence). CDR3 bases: TGTGCCTGGAGTGTAGTCCAGCGCAATGAGCAGTTCTTC. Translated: CAWSVVQRNEQFF. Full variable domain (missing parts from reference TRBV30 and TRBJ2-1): SQTIHQWPATLVQPVGSPLSLECTVEGTSNPNLYWYRQAAGRGLQLLFYSVGIGQISSEVPQNLSASRPQDRQFILSSKKLLLSDSGFYLCAWSVVQRNEQFFGPGTRLTVL.

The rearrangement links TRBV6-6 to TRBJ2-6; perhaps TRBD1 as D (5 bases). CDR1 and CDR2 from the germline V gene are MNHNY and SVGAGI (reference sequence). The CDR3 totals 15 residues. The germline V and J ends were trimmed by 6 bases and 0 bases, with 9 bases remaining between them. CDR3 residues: CASRPGHSGANVLTF. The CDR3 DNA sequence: TGTGCCAGCAGGCCAGGACACTCTGGGGCCAACGTCCTGACTTTC.

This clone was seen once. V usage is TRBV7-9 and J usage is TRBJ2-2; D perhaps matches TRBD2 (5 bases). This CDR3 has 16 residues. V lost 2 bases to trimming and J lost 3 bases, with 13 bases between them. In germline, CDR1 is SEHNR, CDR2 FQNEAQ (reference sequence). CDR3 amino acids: CASSLYPGGYTGELFF. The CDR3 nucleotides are TGTGCCAGCAGCTTATATCCCGGCGGGTACACCGGGGAGCTGTTTTTT.

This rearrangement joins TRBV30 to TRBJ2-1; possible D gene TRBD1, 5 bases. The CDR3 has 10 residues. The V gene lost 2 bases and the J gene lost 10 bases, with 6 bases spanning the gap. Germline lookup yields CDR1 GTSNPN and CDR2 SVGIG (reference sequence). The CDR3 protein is CAWSRTEQFF. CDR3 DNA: TGTGCCTGGAGTAGGACAGAGCAGTTCTTC.

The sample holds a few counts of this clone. CDR3 in amino acids: CASSLTGNPNTEAFF. The CDR3 bases are TGTGCCAGCAGCTTGACAGGGAACCCGAATACCGAAGCTTTCTTT. The chain has TRBV5-6 and TRBJ1-1; the D gene is possibly TRBD1 (6 bases). From germline, CDR1 is SGHDT and CDR2 YYEEEE. V lost 1 base to trimming and J lost 8 bases, with 18 bases between them. This CDR3 is 15 amino acids long.

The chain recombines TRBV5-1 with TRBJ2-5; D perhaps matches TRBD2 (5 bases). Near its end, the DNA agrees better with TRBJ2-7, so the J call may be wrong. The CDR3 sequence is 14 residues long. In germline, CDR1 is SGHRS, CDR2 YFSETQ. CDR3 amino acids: CASSLRGPSYEQYF. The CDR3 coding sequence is TGCGCCAGCAGCTTGCGGGGTCCCTCCTACGAGCAGTACTTC.